The T cell receptor (beta chain) described here comes from a study of breast tumors, draining lymph nodes, adjacent tissues. Overall study results and limits: Tumor repertoires ranked between lymph nodes and nontumor tissue in diversity, with V and J gene preferences. Compared with basal-like, luminal-like tumors shared significantly more repertoire with nontumor tissue.

TCRdb re-called the multiplex PCR reads with MiXCR, one entry per CDR3 protein. The data show about 220,000 distinct CDR3 sequences, with around 34% seen just once and approximately 4% held by the top ten. This CDR3 spans 17 amino acids. Germline V gene lookup returns CDR1 DFQATT and CDR2 SNEGSKA (reference sequence). With 6 bases removed from V and 0 bases from J, the gap between germline ends came to 24 bases. This clonotype was counted only a few times. Its antigen is still unknown. Just one base apart from a much larger clone, this may be a read error. The lymph nodes were axillary draining lymph nodes from breast cancer patients.

The sequencing sample was made of axillary lymph node tissue. The source is a female donor with breast cancer. Some clones in this sample may be carry-over from other donors' samples. The genes are TRBV20-1 and TRBJ2-7; perhaps TRBD2 as D (6 bases). The CDR3 DNA reads TGCAGTGCAGAATCCGAAAGAAGGACTACCCTCTCCTACGAGCAGTACTTC. Protein product: CSAESERRTTLSYEQYF.